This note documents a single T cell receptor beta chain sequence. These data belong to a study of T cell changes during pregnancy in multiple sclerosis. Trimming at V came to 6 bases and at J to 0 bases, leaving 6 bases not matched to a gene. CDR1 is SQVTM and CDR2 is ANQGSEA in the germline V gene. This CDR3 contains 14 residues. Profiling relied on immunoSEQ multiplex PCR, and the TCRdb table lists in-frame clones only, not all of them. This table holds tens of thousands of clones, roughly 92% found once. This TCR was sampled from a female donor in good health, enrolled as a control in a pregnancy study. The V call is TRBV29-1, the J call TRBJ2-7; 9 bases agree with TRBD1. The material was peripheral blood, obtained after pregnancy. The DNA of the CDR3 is TGCAGCGTGGCCGGGACAGGGCCCTCCTACGAGCAGTACTTC. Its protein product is CSVAGTGPSYEQYF.